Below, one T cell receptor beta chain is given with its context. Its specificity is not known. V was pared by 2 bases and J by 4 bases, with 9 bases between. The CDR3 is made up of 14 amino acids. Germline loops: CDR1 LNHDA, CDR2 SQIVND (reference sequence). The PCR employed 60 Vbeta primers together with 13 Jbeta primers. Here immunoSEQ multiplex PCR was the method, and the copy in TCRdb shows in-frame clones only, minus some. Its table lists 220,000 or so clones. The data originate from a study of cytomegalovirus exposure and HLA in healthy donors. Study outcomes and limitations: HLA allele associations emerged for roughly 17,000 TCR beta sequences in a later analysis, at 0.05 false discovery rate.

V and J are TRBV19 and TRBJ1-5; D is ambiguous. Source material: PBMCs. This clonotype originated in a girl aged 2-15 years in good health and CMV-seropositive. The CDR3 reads CASSISPGNQPQHF. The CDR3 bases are TGTGCCAGTAGTATAAGCCCGGGTAATCAGCCCCAGCATTTT.